This T cell receptor (beta chain) was captured in a study of glioma-infiltrating T cells after dendritic cell vaccination. Study overall: Three intradermal dendritic cell vaccine injections were given every two weeks.

Sample time point: after dendritic cell vaccination, including at tumor progression/relapse. Primers: 60 V beta forward and 13 J beta reverse. Clones were sequenced by immunoSEQ multiplex PCR, and TCRdb holds only the in-frame ones, with some missing. The table shows tens of thousands of clones, with about 80% occurring only once. Looked up from germline, CDR1 is MNHNS and CDR2 is SASEGT. Trimming left V 4 bases short and J 4 bases short, with 10 bases between. The CDR3 runs to 13 residues. V usage is TRBV6-1 and J usage is TRBJ1-2; D unresolved. The receptor comes from a human donor with glioblastoma. The sample here was blood, taken after dendritic cell vaccination. The CDR3 reads CASSGFGIYGYTF. The CDR3 DNA is TGTGCCAGCAGTGGTTTCGGGATCTATGGCTACACCTTC.